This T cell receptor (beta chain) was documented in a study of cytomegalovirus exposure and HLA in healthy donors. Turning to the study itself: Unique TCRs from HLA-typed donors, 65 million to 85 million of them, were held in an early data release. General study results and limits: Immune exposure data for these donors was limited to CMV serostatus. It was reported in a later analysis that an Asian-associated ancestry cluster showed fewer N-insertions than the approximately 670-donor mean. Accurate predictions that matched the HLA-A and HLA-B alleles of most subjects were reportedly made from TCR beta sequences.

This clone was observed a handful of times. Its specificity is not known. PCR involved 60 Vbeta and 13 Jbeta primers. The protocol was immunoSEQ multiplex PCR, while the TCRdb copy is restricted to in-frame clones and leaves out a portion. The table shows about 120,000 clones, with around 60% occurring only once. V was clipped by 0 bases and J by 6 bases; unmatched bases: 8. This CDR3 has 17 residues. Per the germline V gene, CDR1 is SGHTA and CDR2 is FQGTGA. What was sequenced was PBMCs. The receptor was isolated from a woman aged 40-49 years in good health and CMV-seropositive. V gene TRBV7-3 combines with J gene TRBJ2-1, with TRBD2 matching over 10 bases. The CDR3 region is CASSLTKVSGRINEQFF. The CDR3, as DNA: TGTGCCAGCAGCTTAACGAAGGTTAGCGGGAGGATCAATGAGCAGTTCTTC.